This TCR beta chain was identified in a study of CD8+ T cells in alopecia areata. The CDR3 length is 11 residues. Trimming took 7 bases from V and 12 from J, leaving 17 bases between them. Germline-derived CDR1 and CDR2 are DFQATT and SNEGSKA (reference sequence). As the sequencing template, cDNA was produced by extracting RNA and reverse transcribing it. The data were produced by immunoSEQ multiplex PCR, yet TCRdb's version contains in-frame clones alone and is incomplete. This sample carries about 190,000 clones, 55% to 70% of them seen once, and the ten largest clones take roughly 0.71%. Noted treatment: oral pan-JAK inhibitor, 5-10 mg twice daily.

The TCR originated in a human donor with alopecia areata. The chain employs TRBV20-1 and TRBJ2-3, with D perhaps TRBD2 (6 bases). The sample in question was CD4+ T cells sorted from blood, obtained at week 4, from a patient treated with tofacitinib. The CDR3 loop is CSGGKELIQYF. As DNA, the CDR3 is TGCAGTGGCGGGAAGGAGTTGATACAGTATTTT.